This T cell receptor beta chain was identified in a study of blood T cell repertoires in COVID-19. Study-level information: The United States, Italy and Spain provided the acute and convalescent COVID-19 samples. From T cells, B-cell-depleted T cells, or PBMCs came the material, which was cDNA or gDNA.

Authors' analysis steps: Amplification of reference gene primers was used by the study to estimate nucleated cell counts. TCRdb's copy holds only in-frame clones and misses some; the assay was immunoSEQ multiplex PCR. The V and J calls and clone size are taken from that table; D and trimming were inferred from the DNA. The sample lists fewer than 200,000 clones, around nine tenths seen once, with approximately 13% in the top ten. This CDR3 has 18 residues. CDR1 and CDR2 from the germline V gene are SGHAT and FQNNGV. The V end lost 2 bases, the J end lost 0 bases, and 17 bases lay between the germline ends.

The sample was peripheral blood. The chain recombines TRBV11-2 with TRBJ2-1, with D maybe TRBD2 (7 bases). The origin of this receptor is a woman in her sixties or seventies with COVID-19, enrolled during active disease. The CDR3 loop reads CASSLSLGGGPSYNEQFF. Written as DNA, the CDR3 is TGTGCCAGCAGCTTAAGTCTAGGGGGAGGGCCCTCCTACAATGAGCAGTTCTTC.